This note documents a single TCR beta chain sequence. This record comes from a study of shared clonotypes between healthy human individuals. Clones were read by immunoSEQ multiplex PCR, and TCRdb kept only the in-frame ones, dropping some. The sample lists about 690,000 clones, 90% occurring once. Sequencing was done on a sample of memory CD8+ T cells from PBMCs. Subset defined: CD45RO+ cells pooled with CCR7-negative TemRA cells. The receptor was isolated from a man younger than 35 in good health. Some clones in this sample may be carry-over from other donors' samples.

In nucleotides, the CDR3 is TGTGCCAGCAGTGACAGGGGGGCGAACACTGAAGCTTTCTTT. Encoded protein: CASSDRGANTEAFF. The chain is built from TRBV27 and TRBJ1-1; 9 nucleotides align to TRBD1. Germline V gene lookup returns CDR1 MNHEY and CDR2 SMNVEV (reference sequence). The V segment lost 5 bases and the J segment 1 base; nucleotides outside the gene matches: 2. CDR3 length equals 14 residues.